One and the same sample provided the 15 T cell receptor beta chains below, sequenced in a study of regulatory T cells in long-lasting Graves disease. Researchers made TCR beta libraries by using iRepertoire HTBI primers and running Arm-PCR on CDR3 regions. MiXCR, run by TCRdb on the multiplex PCR reads, gives a single entry per CDR3 protein. Among around 500,000 distinct CDR3 sequences listed, around 13% were seen once. Specified time point: newly diagnosed GD, antithyroid drugs for less than 3 months. Isolated PBMC RNA provided the starting material for the TCR library. This sample also belongs to another study, concerning T cells in Graves' hyperthyroidism and ophthalmopathy.

Sequencing used peripheral blood mononuclear cells (PBMCs), obtained at new diagnosis, from a patient treated with antithyroid drugs. The receptors stem from a woman aged 30 to 39 with Graves disease.

This clonotype occurred many times. The chain has TRBV20-1 and TRBJ1-2, with a tentative D call TRBD1 (5 bases). Germline CDR1 and CDR2: DFQATT and SNEGSKA (reference sequence). The CDR3 extends over 15 amino acids. Trimming removed 0 bases at V and 4 bases at J, with 15 bases between. Written as DNA, the CDR3 is TGCAGTGCTAGAGATGGGAGTAGGGGAGGCTATGGCTACACCTTC. It yields the protein CSARDGSRGGYGYTF.

The gene calls are TRBV3-2 and TRBJ2-1; the listed D gene, TRBD2, was not tested against the DNA. TRBV3-2 has pseudogene status. The CDR3 has 16 amino acids. In DNA form, the CDR3 reads TGTGCCAGCAGCCAAGATCTGGCGGGAGTGGGGAATGAGCAGTTCTTC. Its protein product is CASSQDLAGVGNEQFF.

This sequence joins TRBV4-2 and TRBJ2-1, with 10 bases fitting TRBD2. Germline CDR1 LGHNA, CDR2 YNFKEQ. J gave up 8 bases and V 0 bases, and 4 bases lay outside the gene matches. The CDR3 sequence is 15 residues long. This CDR3 reads CASSQESSGSYEQFF. For the CDR3, the DNA is TGTGCCAGCAGCCAAGAGTCTAGCGGGAGCTATGAGCAGTTCTTC.

Points on this clonotype: The junction differs from germline at one of its ends, possibly a read error. The CDR3 spells CASSSEGFGF. The CDR3 nucleotides read TGTGCCAGCAGCTCCGAGGGGTTCGGCTTC. This rearrangement joins TRBV7-2 to TRBJ2-7, with D possibly being TRBD1 or TRBD2 (5 bases each). The germline V gene has CDR1 SGHTA and CDR2 FQGNSA. The CDR3 sequence is 10 residues long.

The sample holds many counts of this clonotype. V and J are TRBV2 and TRBJ2-1; no definite D call. The CDR3 has 12 residues. The germline V gene has CDR1 SNHLY and CDR2 FYNNEI. V was cut by 5 bases and J by 7 bases, with 9 bases left in between. CDR3 DNA: TGTGCCAGCAGTTTGGGGAAAAATGAGCAGTTCTTC. It is translated as CASSLGKNEQFF.

V usage is TRBV4-1 and J usage is TRBJ2-1; 10 positions agree with TRBD1. Germline V CDR1 and CDR2: MGHRA, YSYEKL. V gave up 3 bases and J gave up 4 bases; unmatched junction bases: 9. The CDR3 runs to 17 residues. CDR3 nucleotides: TGCGCCAGCAGCCATAACTCCGGGACAGGGGTTTACAATGAGCAGTTCTTC. Its translation: CASSHNSGTGVYNEQFF.

This chain connects TRBV27 to TRBJ1-2, with TRBD1 as a possible D gene (6 bases). This CDR3 is built from 15 residues. V lost 3 bases and J lost 3, with 14 bases in between. Germline CDR1 is MNHEY and CDR2 is SMNVEV (reference sequence). As DNA, the CDR3 is TGTGCCAGCAGTTTTTTCGGGGCAGGGGACTATGGCTACACCTTC. It codes for CASSFFGAGDYGYTF.

This chain connects TRBV7-9 to TRBJ2-7, with 13 bases that match TRBD2. CDR1 is SEHNR, CDR2 FQNEAQ, per germline (reference sequence). CDR3 length: 15 amino acids. V lost 10 bases to trimming and J lost 1 base; unmatched junction nucleotides: 7. CDR3 bases: TGTGCCACGGACCCACTAGCGGGAGGGTCCTACGAGCAGTACTTC. As protein: CATDPLAGGSYEQYF.

The J gene is TRBJ2-7, the V gene TRBV4-3, with 9 bases identical to TRBD1. CDR1 and CDR2 (germline): LGHNA, YSLEER. The V and J ends lost 2 bases and 6 bases, in that order; junction bases with no gene match: 8. The CDR3 loop spans 15 amino acids. The CDR3, as DNA: TGCGCCAGCAGCCAACCCGGACAGGGGAGACTCGAGCAGTACTTC. It codes for CASSQPGQGRLEQYF.

The chain has TRBV5-1 and TRBJ2-6, with unresolved D. V was pared by 4 bases and J by 4 bases, with 30 bases between. The CDR3 has 21 residues. The germline V gene has CDR1 SGHRS and CDR2 YFSETQ. The CDR3 DNA reads TGCGCCAGCAGCCTGTGGGCTCGTGGCAGCTTGGAATGGGTCGGGGCCAACGTCCTGACTTTC. Translation: CASSLWARGSLEWVGANVLTF.

At least ten counts were recorded for this clonotype. V and J are TRBV6-2 or TRBV6-3 and TRBJ2-5; maybe TRBD1 (6 bases). CDR1 and CDR2 from the germline V gene are MNHEY and SVGEGT. CDR3 length equals 15 residues. The V and J ends lost 2 bases and 2 bases respectively, with 12 bases between them. The CDR3 loop is CASSYEQGAQETQYF. For the CDR3, the DNA is TGTGCCAGCAGTTACGAACAGGGCGCACAAGAGACCCAGTACTTC.

This clonotype occurred many times. This chain links TRBV14 with TRBJ1-1; unclear D gene. Trimming removed 2 bases at V and 2 bases at J, with 9 bases between. Germline V gives CDR1 SGHDN, CDR2 FVKESK. This CDR3 comprises 14 residues. The CDR3 sequence: CASSQYGPNTEAFF. CDR3 DNA sequence: TGTGCCAGCAGCCAATATGGACCCAACACTGAAGCTTTCTTT.

There are many counts of this clonotype. The chain has TRBV28 and TRBJ2-7, with D unresolved. Germline lookup yields CDR1 MDHEN and CDR2 SYDVKM. The CDR3 is 14 amino acids. Between the trimmed V and J ends, which lost 5 bases and 6 bases, there was a span of 17 bases. The CDR3 DNA reads as TGTGCCAGCAGTCCCCAAACGGCCCCCGGCGAGCAGTACTTC. Its translation is CASSPQTAPGEQYF.

This clonotype has ten or more counts. V usage is TRBV20-1 and J usage is TRBJ2-7, with 14 nucleotides matching TRBD2. Germline assignment: CDR1 DFQATT and CDR2 SNEGSKA (reference sequence). The CDR3 is 14 amino acids. CDR3 bases: TGCAGCAACGGACCGGGACTAGCGGGAGATGAGCAGTACTTC. This codes for CSNGPGLAGDEQYF.

The V gene is TRBV4-3, the J gene TRBJ2-2; no definite D call. The V end was cut by 0 bases, the J end by 6 bases, with 14 bases between. The CDR3 extends over 16 amino acids. Germline values: CDR1 LGHNA, CDR2 YSLEER. The CDR3 coding sequence is TGCGCCAGCAGCCAAGAGGTCGGCATCGTGGCCGGGGAGCTGTTTTTT. It translates to CASSQEVGIVAGELFF.